Here is one T cell receptor beta chain with its context. Its antigen is currently unknown. V lost 6 bases and J 0 bases, leaving 9 bases between the germline ends. The CDR3 runs to 14 residues. CDR1 and CDR2 (germline): MNHNY, SVGAGI (reference sequence). These data originate in a study of cytomegalovirus exposure and HLA in healthy donors. Study-wide results and limits: The study flagged roughly 160 TCR beta chains as cytomegalovirus-associated. Based on reports, TCR beta sequences accurately predicted HLA-A and HLA-B alleles for most subjects.

Primers: 60 Vbeta forward and 13 Jbeta reverse. Sequenced by immunoSEQ multiplex PCR; TCRdb stores in-frame clones only, minus some. The sample records 100,000 to 150,000 clones, 75% to 85% being singletons. Specimen: PBMCs. V and J are TRBV6-6 and TRBJ1-3, with D perhaps matching TRBD1 (6 bases). The receptor was derived from a woman in her 50s in good health and CMV-seropositive. CDR3: CASSRGGSGNTIYF. CDR3 DNA: TGTGCCAGCAGCCGAGGGGGCTCTGGAAACACCATATATTTT.